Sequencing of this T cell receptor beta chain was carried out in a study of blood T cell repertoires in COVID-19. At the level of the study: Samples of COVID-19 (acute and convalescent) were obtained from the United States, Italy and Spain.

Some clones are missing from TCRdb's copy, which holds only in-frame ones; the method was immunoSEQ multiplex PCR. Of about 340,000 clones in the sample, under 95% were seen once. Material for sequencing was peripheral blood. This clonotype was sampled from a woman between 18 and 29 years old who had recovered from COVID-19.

This CDR3 reads CATLAGAGADTQYF. The CDR3 DNA is TGTGCCACCCTAGCGGGAGCAGGGGCAGATACGCAGTATTTT. The chain employs TRBV10-3 and TRBJ2-3, with 10 bases identical to TRBD2. The length of the CDR3 is 14 residues. Germline values: CDR1 ENHRY, CDR2 SYGVKD. After removal of 10 bases from V and 4 bases from J, the junction contained 8 bases not matched to a gene.